A single sample is the source of the 12 T cell receptor beta chains below, sequenced in a study of regulatory T cells in long-lasting Graves disease. Noted time point: newly diagnosed GD, antithyroid drugs for less than 3 months. The TCR library was made from RNA extracted from PBMCs. CDR3 regions were amplified by Arm-PCR using iRepertoire HTBI primers to build TCR beta libraries. TCRdb passed the multiplex PCR reads through MiXCR, listing each CDR3 protein once. The sample contains 350,000 to 550,000 distinct CDR3 sequences, around 15% of which appear only once. These data were also filed under a second study, of T cells in Graves' hyperthyroidism and ophthalmopathy.

This specimen consisted of peripheral blood mononuclear cells (PBMCs), obtained at new diagnosis, from a patient treated with antithyroid drugs. The receptors originated from a woman in her late teens or twenties with Graves disease.

This clonotype occurred a few times. The chain carries TRBV7-2 and TRBJ2-1, with 11 bases lining up with TRBD2. V shed 5 bases and J 4 bases; nucleotides not matched to a gene: 13. CDR3 length: 18 amino acids. Germline CDR1 reads SGHTA; CDR2 reads FQGNSA. CDR3: CASSPLGGTSGKYNEQFF. The CDR3 DNA is TGTGCCAGCAGCCCACTTGGCGGGACTAGCGGAAAATACAATGAGCAGTTCTTC.

Ten or more counts support this clonotype. V gene TRBV3-1 combines with J gene TRBJ2-7, with TRBD1 matching over 8 bases. The V gene end was trimmed by 3 bases and the J gene end by 3 bases; junction bases not matched to a gene: 4. Germline lookup yields CDR1 LGHDT and CDR2 YNNKEL (reference sequence). The CDR3 spans 14 residues. In nucleotides, the CDR3 is TGTGCCAGCAGCCACGCAGGGGGCGGCTACGAGCAGTACTTC. Protein product: CASSHAGGGYEQYF.

Ten or more counts support this clonotype. The chain links TRBV4-2 to TRBJ1-2, with a possible D match to TRBD1 (6 bases). V lost 1 base to trimming and J lost 5 bases, with 11 bases between them. The CDR3 is 14 residues long. Germline V gene lookup returns CDR1 LGHNA and CDR2 YNFKEQ. The DNA of the CDR3 is TGTGCCAGCAGCCAAGGTTTCACAGGGTATGGCTACACCTTC. Protein product: CASSQGFTGYGYTF.

This clonotype was recorded a few times. V gene TRBV4-2 combines with J gene TRBJ2-1; no clear D. Germline V gives CDR1 LGHNA, CDR2 YNFKEQ. Trimming removed 0 bases from V and 7 bases from J, with 7 bases in between. The CDR3 is 13 amino acids. The CDR3 DNA sequence: TGTGCCAGCAGCCAAGAAGTGGGAAATGAGCAGTTCTTC. This translates into CASSQEVGNEQFF.

This clonotype was detected only a few times. The gene calls are TRBV7-3 and TRBJ1-4; 7 bases map to TRBD1. The CDR3 loop spans 16 amino acids. Germline V gives CDR1 SGHTA, CDR2 FQGTGA. Trimming at V came to 5 bases and at J to 4 bases, leaving 10 bases not matched to a gene. The DNA of the CDR3 is TGTGCCAGCAGCCCCCCGCGGGGACAGTGTAATGAAAAACTGTTTTTT. This encodes CASSPPRGQCNEKLFF.

This clonotype showed up many times. This chain joins TRBV28 and TRBJ1-6; D may be TRBD1 (5 bases). This CDR3 spans 12 amino acids. V lost 6 bases and J lost 9, with 9 bases in between. Germline V gene data show CDR1 as MDHEN and CDR2 as SYDVKM. This CDR3 reads CASRGGSSPLHF. Here the CDR3 DNA reads TGTGCCAGCAGGGGGGGTAGTTCACCCCTCCACTTT.

About this clonotype: This is likely a read error, given that the CDR3 carries no conserved phenylalanine or tryptophan at its end. The chain couples TRBV27 to TRBJ2-3, with 7 positions matching TRBD2. V dropped 10 bases and J dropped 1; count of bases not matched to a gene: 11. Germline V lookup: CDR1 MNHEY, CDR2 SMNVEV (reference sequence). This CDR3 has 15 amino acids. The CDR3 is CATAPVTSGTDTQYL. The DNA of the CDR3 is TGTGCCACTGCCCCGGTAACTAGCGGCACAGATACGCAGTATCTT.

Comments on this clonotype: Without the conserved terminal phenylalanine or tryptophan, this CDR3 likely stems from a read error. The chain uses TRBV6-5 and TRBJ2-3; 9 positions agree with TRBD2. The J segment lost 6 bases and the V segment lost 4 bases, leaving 5 bases of the junction unmatched. Germline V gene lookup returns CDR1 MNHEY and CDR2 SVGAGI. The CDR3 is made up of 14 amino acids. CDR3 sequence reads: CASSSRGRDDTQYS. CDR3 nucleotide sequence: TGTGCCAGCAGTTCGCGCGGGAGGGACGATACGCAGTATTCT.

On this clonotype itself: Being one base from a much bigger clone, this may be a read error. The chain recombines TRBV29-1 with TRBJ2-7, with 7 bases identical to TRBD1. The V gene's germline CDR1 is SQVTM and CDR2 ANQGSEA. V gave up 2 bases and J gave up 2 bases; unmatched junction bases: 3. The CDR3 spans 13 residues. The DNA of the CDR3 is TGCAGCGTTGAAAAGACAGGGCCCTACGAGCAGTACTTC. Amino acids: CSVEKTGPYEQYF.

This clonotype was detected many times. The rearrangement links TRBV9 to TRBJ1-5; D may be TRBD1 (6 bases). CDR1 is SGDLS, CDR2 YYNGEE, per germline. The CDR3 runs to 13 residues. Trimming took off 3 bases at V and 9 bases at J, with 13 bases between the two ends. CDR3 loop: CASSDGTGTPQHF. In DNA form, the CDR3 reads TGTGCCAGCAGCGATGGAACAGGGACGCCCCAGCATTTT.

This clonotype was observed a handful of times. The chain links TRBV30 to TRBJ1-1, with D perhaps TRBD1 (6 bases). V was clipped by 3 bases and J by 0 bases, with 11 bases between them. Germline V gene lookup returns CDR1 GTSNPN and CDR2 SVGIG (reference sequence). The CDR3 is made up of 14 amino acids. DNA of the CDR3: TGTGCCTGGAGGAGACAGGACTTGAACACTGAAGCTTTCTTT. It translates to CAWRRQDLNTEAFF.

The gene calls are TRBV20-1 and TRBJ2-7; 7 nucleotides line up with TRBD2. The CDR3 runs to 16 residues. V lost 0 bases to trimming and J lost 6 bases; unmatched junction nucleotides: 14. Germline V gene sequence: CDR1 DFQATT, CDR2 SNEGSKA (reference sequence). The CDR3 loop is CSARDSLWDYYGEQYF. The CDR3 DNA reads as TGCAGTGCTAGAGATTCTCTTTGGGACTACTACGGCGAGCAGTACTTC.